This T cell receptor beta chain was sequenced in a study of blood T cell repertoires in COVID-19 (dated by TCRdb to about 2020). For the wider study: Collaborator samples came from the United States, Italy and Spain and covered acute and convalescent phases of COVID-19. The material from the prospective study consisted of cDNA or gDNA derived from T cells, B-cell-depleted T cells, or PBMCs. The dataset comprised deeply sampled blood TCRbeta repertoires from subjects exposed to, actively infected with, or recovered from COVID-19. The repertoires were made available in a free public database intended to serve as a resource for research on the immune response to SARS-CoV-2. Samples were obtained from the ongoing ImmuneRACE study (first 160 participants) and from over 1,000 subjects provided by 6 global collaborators. Nearly every sample came with metadata listing a de-identified subject ID, COVID-19 status, age in years and sex. Where available, HLA class I and class II types were taken from metadata supplied by the sample provider and were not determined by assay-based typing. The full study reports these points: The amount of clinical and demographic metadata varied by source and participant and was provided uncurated.

To note about this clone: There is no known antigen for this receptor. Base quality data are lacking; no much larger clone is found one base away.

From a lookup of the germline V gene (reference sequence), CDR1 and CDR2 are SGHKS and YYEKEE. Reading from cysteine to phenylalanine, the CDR3 counts 14 amino acids. The retained sequence is limited to the CDR3, 42 bases, with the frame set at the first base. The trim is 0 bases for V and 2 bases for J, with a gap of 9 bases between the germline ends. One collaborating source in Seattle enrolled patients during active infection and followed them longitudinally through the course of disease. Collaborating institutions collected whole blood in K2EDTA tubes following their own protocols. For TCRbeta analysis, collaborators shipped samples in one of three forms: frozen whole blood, isolated PBMCs, or DNA extracted from either of those sample types. TCRbeta CDR3 regions were amplified from genomic DNA using the immunoSEQ Assay, a bias-controlled multiplex PCR. On the authors' methods: Nucleated cell counts per sample were estimated from amplification of reference gene primers within the assay. Sequence reads were collapsed and filtered to measure the absolute abundance of every unique TCRbeta CDR3 rearrangement. For each sample, productive Simpson clonality was calculated by taking the square root of Simpson's diversity index across productive rearrangements. Sourced from immuneACCESS, this table was stored by TCRdb with only in-frame sequences that have V and J called. A share of the clones is absent; for the studies checked, an unresolved V gene accounts for under half, and the remainder has no known explanation. The DNA was the basis for D and trimming; V, J and clone size are from that table. Here the sample has under 85,000 clones; about 86% occur a single time. Approximately 15% of the sample is held by the ten biggest clonotypes.

The V gene is TRBV5-5 and the J gene is TRBJ2-7; D gene: possibly TRBD1, on 6 matching bases. This TCR was sampled from a man aged 40-55 years with COVID-19, enrolled during active disease. Specimen: peripheral blood. In nucleotides, the sequence is TGTGCCAGCAGCTTGGGGACAGCTACCTACGAGCAGTACTTC. Translated, this is CASSLGTATYEQYF.